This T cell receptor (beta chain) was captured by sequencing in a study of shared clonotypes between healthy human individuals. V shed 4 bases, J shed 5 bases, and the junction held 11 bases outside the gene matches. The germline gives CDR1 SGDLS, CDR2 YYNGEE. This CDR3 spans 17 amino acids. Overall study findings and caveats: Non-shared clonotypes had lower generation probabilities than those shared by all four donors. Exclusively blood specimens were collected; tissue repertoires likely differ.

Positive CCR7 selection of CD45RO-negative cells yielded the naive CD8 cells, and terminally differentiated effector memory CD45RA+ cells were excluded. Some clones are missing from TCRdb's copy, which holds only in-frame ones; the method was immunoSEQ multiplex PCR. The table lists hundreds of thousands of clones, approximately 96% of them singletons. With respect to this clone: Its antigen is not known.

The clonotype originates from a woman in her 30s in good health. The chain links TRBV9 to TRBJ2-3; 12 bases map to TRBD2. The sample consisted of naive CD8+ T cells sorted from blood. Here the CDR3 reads CASSFSSGTSGLDTQYF. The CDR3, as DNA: TGTGCCAGCAGCTTCTCATCCGGGACTAGCGGGCTAGATACGCAGTATTTT.